A single T cell receptor (beta chain) is shown here with its context. What it recognizes is unknown. This sample was taken from a study of T-cell memory formation after mild COVID-19. The overall study: In these data, TCR clusters were largely donor specific. Study-wide results and caveats: Whereas later expanders leaned CD4+, clones contracting day 15 to 85 showed a balanced CD4/CD8 makeup. Nothing showed for sure that second-wave clones peaking on day 37 were SARS-CoV-2 specific.

CDR1 is GTSNPN and CDR2 is SVGIG in the germline V gene (reference sequence). With V trimmed by 8 bases and J by 8 bases, 6 bases remained unmatched. The CDR3 runs to 11 residues. Libraries for TCRalpha and TCRbeta carried sample barcodes and unique molecular identifiers via 5'RACE. TCRdb redid the calling of the 5' RACE reads with MiXCR, one entry per CDR3 protein. The repertoire holds about 270,000 distinct CDR3 sequences, with 15% as singletons. Sequenced material: PBMCs or a T cell subset sorted from them (not recorded which). V usage is TRBV30 and J usage is TRBJ1-2; 9 bases align to TRBD1. The TCR originated in an adult woman who had mild COVID-19 (a few samples of this study predate the infection). Cell type and time point are not known. As DNA, the CDR3 is TGTGCCCGAGGGACAGGGAGAGGCTACACCTTC. It translates to CARGTGRGYTF.